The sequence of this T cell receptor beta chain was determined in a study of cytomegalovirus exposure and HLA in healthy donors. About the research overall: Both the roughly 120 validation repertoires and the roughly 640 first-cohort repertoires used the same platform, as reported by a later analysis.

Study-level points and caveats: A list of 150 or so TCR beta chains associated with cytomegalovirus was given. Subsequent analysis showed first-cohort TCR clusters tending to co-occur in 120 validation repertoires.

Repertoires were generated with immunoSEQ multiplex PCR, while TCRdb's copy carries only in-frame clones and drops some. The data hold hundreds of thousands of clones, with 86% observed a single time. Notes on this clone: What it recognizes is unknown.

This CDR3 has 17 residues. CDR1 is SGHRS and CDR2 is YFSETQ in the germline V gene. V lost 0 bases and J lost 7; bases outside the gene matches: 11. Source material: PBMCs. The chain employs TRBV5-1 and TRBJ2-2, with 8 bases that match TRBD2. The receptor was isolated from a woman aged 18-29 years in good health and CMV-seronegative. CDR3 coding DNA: TGCGCCAGCAGCTTGGTCGCCAGCGGGGGTGCCAGCGGGGAGCTGTTTTTT. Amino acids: CASSLVASGGASGELFF.